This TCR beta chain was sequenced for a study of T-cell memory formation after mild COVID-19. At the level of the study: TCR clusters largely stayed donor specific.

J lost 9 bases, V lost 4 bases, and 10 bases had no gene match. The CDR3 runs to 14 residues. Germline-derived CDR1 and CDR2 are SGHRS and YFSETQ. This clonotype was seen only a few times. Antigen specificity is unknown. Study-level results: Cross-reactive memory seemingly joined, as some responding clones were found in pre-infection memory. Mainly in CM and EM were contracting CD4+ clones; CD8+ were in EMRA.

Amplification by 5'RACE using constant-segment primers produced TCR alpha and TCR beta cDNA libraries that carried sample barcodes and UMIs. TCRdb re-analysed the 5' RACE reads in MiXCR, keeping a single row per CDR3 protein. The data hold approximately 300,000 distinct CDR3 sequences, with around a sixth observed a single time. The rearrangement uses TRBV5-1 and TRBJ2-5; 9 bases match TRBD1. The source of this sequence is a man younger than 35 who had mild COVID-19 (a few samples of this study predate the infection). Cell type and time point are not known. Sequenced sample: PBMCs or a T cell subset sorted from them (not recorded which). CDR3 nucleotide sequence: TGCGCCAGCAGCCCAACCAGACAGGGGGAGGCCCAGTACTTC. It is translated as CASSPTRQGEAQYF.